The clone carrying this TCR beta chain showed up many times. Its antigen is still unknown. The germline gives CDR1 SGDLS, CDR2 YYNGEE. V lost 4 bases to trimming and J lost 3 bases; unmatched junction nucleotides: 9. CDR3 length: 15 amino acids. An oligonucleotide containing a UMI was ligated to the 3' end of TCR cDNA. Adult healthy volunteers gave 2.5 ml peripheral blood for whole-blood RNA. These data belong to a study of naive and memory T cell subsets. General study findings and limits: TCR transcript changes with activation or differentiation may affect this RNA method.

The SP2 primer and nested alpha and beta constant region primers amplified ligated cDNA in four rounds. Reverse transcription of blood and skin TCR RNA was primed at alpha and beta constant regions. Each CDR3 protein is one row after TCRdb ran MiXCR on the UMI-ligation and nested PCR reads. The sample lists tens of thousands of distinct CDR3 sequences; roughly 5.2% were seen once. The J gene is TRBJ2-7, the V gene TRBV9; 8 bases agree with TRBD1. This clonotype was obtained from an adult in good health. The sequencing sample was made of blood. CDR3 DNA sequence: TGTGCCAGCAGCCCCGGACAGGGCTACTTCTACGAGCAGTACTTC. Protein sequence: CASSPGQGYFYEQYF.